This T cell receptor (beta chain) was recovered during a study of blood T cell repertoires in COVID-19. The assay was immunoSEQ multiplex PCR, and TCRdb's table has in-frame clones only and misses some. The top ten hold under 30% of the sample, which has more than 90,000 clones, around 67% seen once. Only one count was recorded for this clone. Sequenced material: peripheral blood. This TCR came from a woman aged 60-70 years in a cohort sampled during active or convalescent COVID-19.

The CDR3 region has the DNA TGTGCCAGCGCAGACAGGGTGGTATATGGCTACACCTTC. This translates into CASADRVVYGYTF. The chain links TRBV7-9 to TRBJ1-2, with TRBD1 matching 7 bases. CDR1 SEHNR and CDR2 FQNEAQ come from the germline V gene (reference sequence). The length of the CDR3 is 13 residues. V dropped 8 bases and J dropped 5; count of bases not matched to a gene: 8.